This T cell receptor beta chain was identified in a study of blood T cell repertoires in COVID-19 (TCRdb year 2020). Study-wide context: Samples from collaborators originated in the United States, Italy and Spain and spanned both the acute and convalescent phases of COVID-19. Where available, HLA class I and class II types were taken from metadata supplied by the sample provider and were not determined by assay-based typing. Subjects who had been exposed to COVID-19, were actively infected with it, or had recovered from it provided the deeply sampled blood TCRbeta repertoires that made up the dataset. The samples were drawn from the first 160 participants of the ongoing ImmuneRACE study and from 950 to 1,500 subjects provided by 6 global collaborators. The repertoires were released in a freely available public database intended as a resource for research on the immune response to SARS-CoV-2. The prospective study material was composed of cDNA or gDNA derived from T cells, B-cell-depleted T cells, or PBMCs. The sample metadata nearly always contained a de-identified subject ID, COVID-19 status, age in years and sex. Results and caveats for the whole study, not just this receptor: The amount of clinical and demographic metadata varied by source and participant and was provided uncurated.

Enrolling through a virtual design, the prospective study's participants ranged in age from roughly 18 to 89 years and lived across roughly 23 United States geographic areas. To assign participants to cohorts, the prospective study relied on clinical history that participants themselves reported in a screening survey and a study questionnaire. Exposed participants were defined as having been in contact with someone with a PCR-confirmed or clinician-diagnosed COVID-19 case within 2 weeks of study entry. In the prospective study, mobile phlebotomists collected whole blood, serum and a nasopharyngeal or oropharyngeal swab from each participant. Additional blood draws and questionnaires over an approximately two-month period could optionally be provided by prospective study participants. Before DNA extraction, prospective study blood samples were shipped either frozen or at room temperature. This clone was detected only a few times. Its cognate antigen has yet to be identified. No base-level quality is on record; no much larger clone is a single base apart.

TCRbeta CDR3 regions were amplified from genomic DNA by means of the immunoSEQ Assay, a bias-controlled multiplex PCR. Per the original workflow: Nucleated cell counts per sample were estimated from amplification of reference gene primers within the assay. To quantify the absolute abundance of each unique TCRbeta CDR3 rearrangement, sequence reads were collapsed and filtered. For each sample, productive Simpson clonality was calculated as the square root of Simpson's diversity index over productive rearrangements. The table comes from immuneACCESS by way of TCRdb, which keeps in-frame sequences with V and J called. Part of the clones is missing from these tables; in studies checked, under half for an unresolved V gene and the rest for unknown reasons. The V and J calls and clone size come from that table; D and trimming were worked out from the DNA. This sample lists roughly 200,000 clones; approximately 86% were detected once. The ten largest clones represent around 4.5% of the sample.

Germline trimming amounts to 5 bases on V and 10 bases on J, with 8 as the count of junction bases outside the gene matches. The CDR3 runs 15 residues from the cysteine to the phenylalanine. The DNA shown is the 45-base CDR3, in frame from base 1. From the germline V gene, CDR1 is MDHEN and CDR2 is SYDVKM. The rearrangement joined TRBV28 to TRBJ1-6, and TRBD1 matches 10 of the central bases. Sample: PBMCs or T cells enriched from blood (not recorded which). The source is a woman younger than 45 who had been exposed to COVID-19. The CDR3 sequence is CASSTGTGAMSPLHF. The DNA sequence is TGTGCCAGCAGTACGGGGACAGGGGCGATGTCACCCCTCCACTTT.